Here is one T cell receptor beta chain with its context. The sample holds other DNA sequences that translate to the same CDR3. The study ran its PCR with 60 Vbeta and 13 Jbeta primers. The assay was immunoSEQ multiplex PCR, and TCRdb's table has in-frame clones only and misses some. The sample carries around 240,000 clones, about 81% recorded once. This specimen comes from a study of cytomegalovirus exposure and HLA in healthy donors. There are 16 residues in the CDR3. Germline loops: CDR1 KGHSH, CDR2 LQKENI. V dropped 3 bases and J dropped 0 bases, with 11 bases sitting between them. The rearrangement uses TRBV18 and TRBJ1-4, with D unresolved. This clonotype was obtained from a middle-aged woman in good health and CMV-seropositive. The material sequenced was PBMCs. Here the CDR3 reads CASSPRQGATNEKLFF. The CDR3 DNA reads TGTGCCAGCTCACCGAGGCAAGGCGCAACTAATGAAAAACTGTTTTTT.